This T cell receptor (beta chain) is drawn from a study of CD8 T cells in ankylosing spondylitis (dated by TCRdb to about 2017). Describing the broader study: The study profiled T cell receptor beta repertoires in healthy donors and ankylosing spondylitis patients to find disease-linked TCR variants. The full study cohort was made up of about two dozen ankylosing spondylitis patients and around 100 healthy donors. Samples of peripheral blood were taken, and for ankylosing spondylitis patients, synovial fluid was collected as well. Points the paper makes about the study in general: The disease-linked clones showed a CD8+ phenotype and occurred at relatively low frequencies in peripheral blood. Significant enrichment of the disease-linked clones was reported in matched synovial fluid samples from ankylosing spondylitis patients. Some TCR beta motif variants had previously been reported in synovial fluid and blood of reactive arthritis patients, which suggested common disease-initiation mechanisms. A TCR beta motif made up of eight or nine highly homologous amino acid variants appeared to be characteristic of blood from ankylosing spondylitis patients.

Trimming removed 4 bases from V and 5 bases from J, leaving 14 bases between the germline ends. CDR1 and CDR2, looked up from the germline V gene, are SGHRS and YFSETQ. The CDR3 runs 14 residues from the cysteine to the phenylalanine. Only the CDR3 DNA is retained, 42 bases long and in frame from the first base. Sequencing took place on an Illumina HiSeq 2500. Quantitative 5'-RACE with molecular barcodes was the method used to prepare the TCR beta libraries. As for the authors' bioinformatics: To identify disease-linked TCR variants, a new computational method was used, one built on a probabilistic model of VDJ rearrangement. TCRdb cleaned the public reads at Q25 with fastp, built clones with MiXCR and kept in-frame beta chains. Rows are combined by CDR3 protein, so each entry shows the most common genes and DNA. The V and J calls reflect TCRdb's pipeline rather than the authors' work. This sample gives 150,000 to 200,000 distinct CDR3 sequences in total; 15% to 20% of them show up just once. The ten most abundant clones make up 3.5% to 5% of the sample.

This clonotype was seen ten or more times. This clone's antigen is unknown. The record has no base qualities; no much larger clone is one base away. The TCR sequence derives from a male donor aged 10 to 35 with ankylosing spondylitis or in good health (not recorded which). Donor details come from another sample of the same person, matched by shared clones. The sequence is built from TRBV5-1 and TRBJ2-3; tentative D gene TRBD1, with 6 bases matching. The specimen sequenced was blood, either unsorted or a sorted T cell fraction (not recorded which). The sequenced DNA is TGCGCCAGCAGCGTCAGGGGTGGCAGAGATACGCAGTATTTT. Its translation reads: CASSVRGGRDTQYF.